In this sample, the clone carrying this T cell receptor (beta chain) turned up a few times. The target antigen is unknown. The CDR3 is made up of 16 amino acids. CDR1 is SGDLS and CDR2 is YYNGEE in the germline V gene. J lost 6 bases, V lost 2 bases, and 8 bases had no gene match. The sample originates from a study of blood T cells in healthy people across ages. Study-wide points: With age, beta diversity per million T cells declined roughly linearly, significantly by around 43.

Through a sample-barcoded 5' primer and a J-beta primer mix, a second PCR was run for roughly 6 to 11 cycles. TCRdb re-called the 5' RACE reads with MiXCR, one entry per CDR3 protein. The data hold about 730,000 distinct CDR3 sequences, with about 42% observed a single time. The origin of this receptor is a woman between 55 and 75 years old in good health. The rearrangement uses TRBV9 and TRBJ1-6; TRBD1 agrees at 7 bases. What was sequenced was blood. CDR3 protein: CASSVDPGTVNSPLHF. As DNA, the CDR3 is TGTGCCAGCAGCGTTGATCCCGGGACAGTTAATTCACCCCTCCACTTT.